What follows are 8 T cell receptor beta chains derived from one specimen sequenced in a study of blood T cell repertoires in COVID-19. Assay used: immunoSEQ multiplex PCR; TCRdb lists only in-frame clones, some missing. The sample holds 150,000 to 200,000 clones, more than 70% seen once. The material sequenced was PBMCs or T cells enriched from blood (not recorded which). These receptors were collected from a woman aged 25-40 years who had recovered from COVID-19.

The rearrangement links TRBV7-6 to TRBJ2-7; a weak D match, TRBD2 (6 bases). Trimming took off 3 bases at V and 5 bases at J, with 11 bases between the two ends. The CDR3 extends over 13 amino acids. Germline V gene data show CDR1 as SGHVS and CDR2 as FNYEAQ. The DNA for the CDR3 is TGTGCCAGCAGCTTGGGGGGAGCTAACGAGCAGTACTTC. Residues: CASSLGGANEQYF.

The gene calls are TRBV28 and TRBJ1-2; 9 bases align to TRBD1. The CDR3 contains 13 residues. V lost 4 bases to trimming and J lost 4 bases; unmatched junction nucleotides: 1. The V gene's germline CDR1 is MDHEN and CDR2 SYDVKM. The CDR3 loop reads CASSSTGGYGYTF. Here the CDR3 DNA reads TGTGCCAGCAGTTCGACAGGGGGCTATGGCTACACCTTC.

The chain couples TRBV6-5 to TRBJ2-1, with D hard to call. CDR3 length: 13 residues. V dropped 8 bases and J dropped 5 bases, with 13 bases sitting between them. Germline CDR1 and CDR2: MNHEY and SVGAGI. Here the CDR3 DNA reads TGTGCCAGCTATCTAGGCTGGGACAATGAGCAGTTCTTC. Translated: CASYLGWDNEQFF.

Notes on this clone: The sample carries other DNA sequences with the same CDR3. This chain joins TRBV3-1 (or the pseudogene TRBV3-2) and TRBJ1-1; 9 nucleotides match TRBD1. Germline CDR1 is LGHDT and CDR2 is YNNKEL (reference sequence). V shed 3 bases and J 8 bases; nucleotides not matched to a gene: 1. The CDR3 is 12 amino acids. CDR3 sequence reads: CASSQGTGEAFF. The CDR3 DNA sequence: TGTGCCAGCAGCCAGGGGACAGGGGAAGCTTTCTTT.

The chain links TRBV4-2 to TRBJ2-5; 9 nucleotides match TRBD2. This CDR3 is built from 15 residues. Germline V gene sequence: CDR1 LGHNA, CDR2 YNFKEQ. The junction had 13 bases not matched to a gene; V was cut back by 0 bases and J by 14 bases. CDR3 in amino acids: CASSQELAGAPPRYF. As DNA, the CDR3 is TGTGCCAGCAGCCAAGAATTAGCGGGAGCCCCCCCCCGTTACTTC.

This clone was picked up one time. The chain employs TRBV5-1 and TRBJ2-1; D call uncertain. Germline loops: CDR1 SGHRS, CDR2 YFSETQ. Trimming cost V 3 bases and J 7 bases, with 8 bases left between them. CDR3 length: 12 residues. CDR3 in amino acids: CASSYIMNEQFF. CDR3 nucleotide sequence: TGCGCCAGCAGCTACATAATGAATGAGCAGTTCTTC. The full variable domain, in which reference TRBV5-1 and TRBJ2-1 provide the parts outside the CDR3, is KAGVTQTPRYLIKTRGQQVTLSCSPISGHRSVSWYQQTPGQGLQFLFEYFSETQRNKGNFPGRFSGRQFSNSRSEMNVSTLELGDSALYLCASSYIMNEQFFGPGTRLTVL.

The CDR3 here is CASSLFGGMVYEQYF. CDR3 nucleotide sequence: TGCGCCAGCAGCTTGTTCGGCGGTATGGTTTACGAGCAGTACTTC. The genes are TRBV5-1 and TRBJ2-7; no reliable D call. The ends were cut back, 1 base at V and 4 bases at J, with 15 bases in the middle. Germline V CDR1 and CDR2: SGHRS, YFSETQ. The CDR3 runs to 15 residues.

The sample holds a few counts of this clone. In nucleotides, the CDR3 is TGTGCCAGCAGAATTCTATCCCCGGTGGGCTACACCTTC. This encodes CASRILSPVGYTF. The chain links TRBV28 to TRBJ1-2; D gene ambiguous. Germline CDR1 and CDR2: MDHEN and SYDVKM. V lost 6 bases to trimming and J lost 8 bases, with 16 bases between them. CDR3 length equals 13 residues.